This TCR beta chain was found in a study of T cell responses to AZD1222 COVID-19 vaccine (dated by TCRdb to the early 2020s). Background on the whole study: AZD1222 recipients with second doses at about 4 weeks or about 12 weeks were pooled, because spike-specific TCR depth and breadth did not differ between schedules. TCR sequencing was performed for roughly 250 trial participants, of whom roughly 200 were given two doses of AZD1222 and some 26 were given two doses of MenACWY control vaccine. Trial participants were enrolled by age into 18-55, 56-69 and 70-plus year subgroups, with about 150, 28 and 57 TCR-sequenced participants respectively. Results the study describes overall, beyond this receptor: Nearly half of unique spike-specific TCRs reportedly recognized epitopes outside regions mutated in the B.1.351 and B.1.1.7 variants. Participants were mostly white British and included more females than males, and it was suggested by the authors that clonal diversity may have been underestimated. After two AZD1222 doses, spike-specific TCR breadth and depth were significantly higher than at day 0 and than in MenACWY recipients. Only a handful of AZD1222 recipients were SARS-CoV-2 seropositive at baseline, limiting conclusions about previously exposed vaccinees. CD4 TCRs associated with the vaccine covered the entire spike protein, and the dominant responses were in regions 160-218 and 743-854. No day 14 peak-response samples were available, so repertoires were characterized only after the peak T cell response. The 56-69-year group was small, and its depth increase did not reach significance, likely because of low power.

From V the trimming removes 6 bases and from J it removes 3 bases, while the gene matches leave 6 bases of the junction unaccounted for. The CDR3 contains 14 residues, cysteine and phenylalanine counted. The kept DNA is CDR3 alone, 42 bases in frame from the first base. The germline V gene (reference sequence) gives CDR1 as MNHNY and CDR2 as SVGAGI. The CDR3 regions of human TCRbeta chains were analyzed by immunosequencing. Per the source publication's procedure: TCRs in the repertoires were matched against a reference library of SARS-CoV-2-specific TCRs that had been generated with the MIRA antigen-specificity platform. Breadth was defined as the fraction of unique TCRs that were SARS-CoV-2-associated. Depth was defined as the fraction of total T cells that were SARS-CoV-2-associated. Each spike-specific TCR was assigned to its reactive spike region and to a CD4 or CD8 class using the MIRA data. Log10-transformed breadth and depth values were compared by one-way ANOVA with Sidak's multiple comparisons tests. Held by TCRdb, this immuneACCESS table contains in-frame sequences only and omits some clones. Under half of the omission traces to an unresolved V gene where checked; the cause of the rest is unknown. The D gene and trimming were derived from the DNA, and the V and J assignments and clone size from that table. This sample is represented by 130,000 or so clones; about 93% of them were singletons. The ten biggest clones cover more than 4.5% of the sample.

Points on this clone: There is no known antigen for this receptor. Per-base quality was not reported, and no clone a single base away is much larger than it.

The time point label on this specimen signifies: baseline before first vaccination. Samples from vaccinated people were obtained from the UK trials COV001 and COV002, which included a single-blind randomized controlled phase 2/3 trial of AZD1222 (ChAdOx1 nCoV-19) in healthy adults. For TCRbeta chain sequencing, PBMC samples were collected from trial participants at day 0 and at day 28 after the second dose. The sequence was collected from an adult in good health. This receptor chain uses TRBV6-6 and TRBJ2-7, and TRBD1 matches 9 of the central bases. This sample comprised peripheral blood, obtained on day 0 of AZD1222 vaccination. The DNA is as follows: TGTGCCAGCAGGACAGGGGGAGAGATCTACGAGCAGTACTTC. Its translation reads: CASRTGGEIYEQYF.